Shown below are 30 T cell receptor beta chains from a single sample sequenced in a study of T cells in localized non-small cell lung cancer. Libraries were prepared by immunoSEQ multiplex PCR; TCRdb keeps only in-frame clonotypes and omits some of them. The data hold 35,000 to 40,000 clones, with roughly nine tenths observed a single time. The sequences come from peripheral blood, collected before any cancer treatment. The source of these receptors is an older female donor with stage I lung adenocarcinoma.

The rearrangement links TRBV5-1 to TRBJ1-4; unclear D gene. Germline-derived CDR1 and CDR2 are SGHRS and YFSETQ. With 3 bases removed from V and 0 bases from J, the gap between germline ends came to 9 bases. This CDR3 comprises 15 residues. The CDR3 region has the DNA TGCGCCAGCAGCTCGTACCCAGCAACTAATGAAAAACTGTTTTTT. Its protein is CASSSYPATNEKLFF.

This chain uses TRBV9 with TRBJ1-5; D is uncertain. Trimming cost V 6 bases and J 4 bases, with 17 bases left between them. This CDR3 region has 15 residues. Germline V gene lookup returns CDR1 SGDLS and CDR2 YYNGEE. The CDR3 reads CASNPLSGGNQPQHF. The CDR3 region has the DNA TGTGCCAGCAATCCACTCAGCGGAGGGAATCAGCCCCAGCATTTT.

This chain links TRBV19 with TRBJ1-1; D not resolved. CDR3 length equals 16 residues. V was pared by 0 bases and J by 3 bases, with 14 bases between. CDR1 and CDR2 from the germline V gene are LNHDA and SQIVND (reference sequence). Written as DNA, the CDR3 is TGTGCCAGTAGTATAGAACCCTCGGCGCTAGACACTGAAGCTTTCTTT. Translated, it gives CASSIEPSALDTEAFF.

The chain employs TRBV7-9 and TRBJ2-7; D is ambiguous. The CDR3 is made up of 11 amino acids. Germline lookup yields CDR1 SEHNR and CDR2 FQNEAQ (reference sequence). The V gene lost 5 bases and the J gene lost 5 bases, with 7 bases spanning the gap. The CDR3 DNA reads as TGTGCCAGCAGCCTCCCCCACGAGCAGTACGTC. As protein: CASSLPHEQYV.

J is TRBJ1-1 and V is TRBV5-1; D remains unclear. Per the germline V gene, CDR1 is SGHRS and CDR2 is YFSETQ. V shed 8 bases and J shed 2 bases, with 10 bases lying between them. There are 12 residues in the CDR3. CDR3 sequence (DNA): TGCGCCAGTGGTGCCCTCAACACTGAAGCTTTCTTT. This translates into CASGALNTEAFF. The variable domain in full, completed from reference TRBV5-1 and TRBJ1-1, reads KAGVTQTPRYLIKTRGQQVTLSCSPISGHRSVSWYQQTPGQGLQFLFEYFSETQRNKGNFPGRFSGRQFSNSRSEMNVSTLELGDSALYLCASGALNTEAFFGQGTRLTVV.

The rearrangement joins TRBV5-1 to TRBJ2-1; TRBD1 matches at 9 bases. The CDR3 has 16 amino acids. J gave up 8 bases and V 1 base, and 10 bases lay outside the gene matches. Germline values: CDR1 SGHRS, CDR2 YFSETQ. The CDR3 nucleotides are TGCGCCAGCAGCTTGAATCCACAGGGGGCTTCTTATGAGCAGTTCTTC. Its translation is CASSLNPQGASYEQFF.

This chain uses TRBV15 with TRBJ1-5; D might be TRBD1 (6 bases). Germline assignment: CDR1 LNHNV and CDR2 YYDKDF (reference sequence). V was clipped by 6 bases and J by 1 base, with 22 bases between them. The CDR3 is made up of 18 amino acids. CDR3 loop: CATRRGAGRNKSNQPQHF. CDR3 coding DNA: TGTGCCACCAGGAGGGGGGCAGGGAGAAACAAAAGCAATCAGCCCCAGCATTTT.

The CDR3 sequence is CASSLTGDSTEAFF. CDR3 sequence (DNA): TGTGCCAGCAGCTTGACGGGGGACTCCACTGAAGCTTTCTTT. The chain employs TRBV7-6 and TRBJ1-1; a possible D gene is TRBD1 (5 bases). Trimming took off 3 bases at V and 4 bases at J, with 12 bases between the two ends. Per germline, CDR1 SGHVS and CDR2 FNYEAQ. The length of the CDR3 is 14 residues.

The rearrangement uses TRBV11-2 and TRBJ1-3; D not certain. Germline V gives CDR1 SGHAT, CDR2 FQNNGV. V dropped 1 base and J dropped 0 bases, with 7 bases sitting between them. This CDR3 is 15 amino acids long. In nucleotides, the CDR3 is TGTGCCAGCAGCTTAGTCGGCGTCTCTGGAAACACCATATATTTT. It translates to CASSLVGVSGNTIYF.

The CDR3 spells CASSPYATSPGTGGNTEAFF. The CDR3 DNA reads as TGTGCCAGCTCACCCTACGCGACCAGTCCCGGGACAGGGGGGAACACTGAAGCTTTCTTT. The chain has TRBV18 and TRBJ1-1, with 11 bases aligning to TRBD1. Germline-derived CDR1 and CDR2 are KGHSH and LQKENI. CDR3 size: 20 residues. V lost 3 bases, J lost 1 base, and 16 bases stayed unmatched.

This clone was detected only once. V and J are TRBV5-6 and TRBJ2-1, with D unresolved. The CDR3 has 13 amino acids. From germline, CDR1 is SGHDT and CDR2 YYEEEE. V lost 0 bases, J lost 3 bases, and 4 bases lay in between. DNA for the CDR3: TGTGCCAGCAGCTTGGGGAACTACAATGAGCAGTTCTTC. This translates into CASSLGNYNEQFF.

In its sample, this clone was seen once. The CDR3 coding sequence is TGTGCCAGCGGCCAACAGGTTTCGGGGGATGAGCAGTTCTTC. It translates to CASGQQVSGDEQFF. The V call is TRBV6-1, the J call TRBJ2-1, with D possibly matching TRBD2 (6 bases). Deletions cut 8 bases from V and 8 bases from J, with 19 bases between. The CDR3 spans 14 residues. The germline gives CDR1 MNHNS, CDR2 SASEGT.

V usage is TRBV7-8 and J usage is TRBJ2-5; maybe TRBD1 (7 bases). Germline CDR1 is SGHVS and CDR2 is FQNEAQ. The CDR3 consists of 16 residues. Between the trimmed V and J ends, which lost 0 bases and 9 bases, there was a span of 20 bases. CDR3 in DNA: TGTGCCAGCAGCTTAGCAGGGGGCGGGATCGTTTGGTCCCAGTACTTC. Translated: CASSLAGGGIVWSQYF.

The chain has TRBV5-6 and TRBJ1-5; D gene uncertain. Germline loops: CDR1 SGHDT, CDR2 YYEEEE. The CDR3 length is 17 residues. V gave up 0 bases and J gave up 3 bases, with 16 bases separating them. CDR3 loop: CASSLEGSLSFNQPQHF. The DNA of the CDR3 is TGTGCCAGCAGCTTGGAAGGCAGCCTTTCATTCAATCAGCCCCAGCATTTT.

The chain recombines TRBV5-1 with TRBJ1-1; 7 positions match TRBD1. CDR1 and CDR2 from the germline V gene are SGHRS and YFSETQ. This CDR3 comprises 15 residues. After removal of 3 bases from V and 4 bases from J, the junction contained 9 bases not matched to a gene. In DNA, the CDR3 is TGCGCCAGCAGCTCAGCGGGACAGTTACGCACTGAAGCTTTCTTT. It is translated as CASSSAGQLRTEAFF.

In DNA, the CDR3 is TGTGCCATCAGTGAAGGCCGGGACAGGAGGCCGGGGCCCCAGCATTTT. Amino acids: CAISEGRDRRPGPQHF. The V and J genes are TRBV10-3 and TRBJ1-5; 8 bases line up with TRBD1. CDR1 and CDR2 (germline): ENHRY, SYGVKD. The CDR3 has 16 residues. V was pared by 3 bases and J by 9 bases, with 13 bases of the junction left unmatched.

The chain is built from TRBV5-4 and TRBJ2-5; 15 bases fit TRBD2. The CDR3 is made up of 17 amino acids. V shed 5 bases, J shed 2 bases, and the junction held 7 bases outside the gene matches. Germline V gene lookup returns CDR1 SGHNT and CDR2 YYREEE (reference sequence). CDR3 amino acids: CASSYGLAGGVQETQYF. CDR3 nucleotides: TGTGCCAGCAGTTATGGACTAGCGGGGGGGGTACAAGAGACCCAGTACTTC.

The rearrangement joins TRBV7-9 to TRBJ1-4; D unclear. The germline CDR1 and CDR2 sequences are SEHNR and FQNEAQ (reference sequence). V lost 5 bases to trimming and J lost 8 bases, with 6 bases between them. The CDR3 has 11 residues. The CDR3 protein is CASSPGEKLFF. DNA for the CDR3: TGTGCCAGCAGCCCTGGGGAAAAACTGTTTTTT.

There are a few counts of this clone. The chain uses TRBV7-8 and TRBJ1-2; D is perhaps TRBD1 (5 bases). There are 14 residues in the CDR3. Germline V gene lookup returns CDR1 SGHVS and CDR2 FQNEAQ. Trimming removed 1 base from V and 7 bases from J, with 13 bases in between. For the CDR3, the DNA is TGTGCCAGCAGCTTAGGGGTAGGGGCAACTGGCTACACCTTC. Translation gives CASSLGVGATGYTF.

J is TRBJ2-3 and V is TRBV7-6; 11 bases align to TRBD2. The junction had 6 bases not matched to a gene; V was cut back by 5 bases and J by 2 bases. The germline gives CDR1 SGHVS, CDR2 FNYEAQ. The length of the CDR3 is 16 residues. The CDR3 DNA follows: TGTGCCAGCAGCCATTCTAGCGGGGGGTTCACAGATACGCAGTATTTT. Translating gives CASSHSSGGFTDTQYF.

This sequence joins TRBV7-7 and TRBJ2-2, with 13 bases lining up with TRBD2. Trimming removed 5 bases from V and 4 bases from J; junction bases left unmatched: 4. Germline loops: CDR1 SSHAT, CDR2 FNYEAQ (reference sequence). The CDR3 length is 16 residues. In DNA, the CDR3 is TGTGCCAGCAGCATTGGACTAGCGGGGGTCACCGGGGAGCTGTTTTTT. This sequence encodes CASSIGLAGVTGELFF.

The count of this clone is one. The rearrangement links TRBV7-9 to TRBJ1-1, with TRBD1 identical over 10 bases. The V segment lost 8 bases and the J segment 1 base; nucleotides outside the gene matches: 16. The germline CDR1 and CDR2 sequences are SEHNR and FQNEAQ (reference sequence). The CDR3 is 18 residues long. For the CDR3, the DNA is TGTGCCAGCCGAAAACCGACAGGGGGCGCAAGGGGGAACACTGAAGCTTTCTTT. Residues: CASRKPTGGARGNTEAFF.

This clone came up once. CDR3 in amino acids: CASSRLREAATEAFF. The CDR3, as DNA: TGCGCCAGCAGCCGCCTCAGGGAGGCGGCCACTGAAGCTTTCTTT. The rearrangement uses TRBV4-1 and TRBJ1-1; TRBD1 is a possible D gene (5 bases). There are 15 residues in the CDR3. V lost 4 bases and J 4 bases, leaving 16 bases between the germline ends. Germline V CDR1 and CDR2: MGHRA, YSYEKL.

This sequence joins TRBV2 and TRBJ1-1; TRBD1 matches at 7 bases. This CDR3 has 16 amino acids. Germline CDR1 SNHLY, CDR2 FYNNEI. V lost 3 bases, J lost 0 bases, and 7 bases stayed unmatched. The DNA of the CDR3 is TGTGCCAGCAGTGAGTACAGGGGAACAATGAACACTGAAGCTTTCTTT. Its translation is CASSEYRGTMNTEAFF. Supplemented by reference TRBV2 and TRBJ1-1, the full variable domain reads EPEVTQTPSHQVTQMGQEVILRCVPISNHLYFYWYRQILGQKVEFLVSFYNNEISEKSEIFDDQFSVERPDGSNFTLKIRSTKLEDSAMYFCASSEYRGTMNTEAFFGQGTRLTVV.

The CDR3 loop is CASSLWWGASYNEQFF. Written as DNA, the CDR3 is TGTGCCAGCAGCTTGTGGTGGGGGGCGTCCTACAATGAGCAGTTCTTC. The chain uses TRBV5-8 and TRBJ2-1, with D possibly being TRBD1 or TRBD2 (6 bases each). V gave up 1 base and J gave up 1 base, with 12 bases separating them. From germline, CDR1 is SGHTS and CDR2 YDEGEE. The CDR3 loop spans 16 amino acids.

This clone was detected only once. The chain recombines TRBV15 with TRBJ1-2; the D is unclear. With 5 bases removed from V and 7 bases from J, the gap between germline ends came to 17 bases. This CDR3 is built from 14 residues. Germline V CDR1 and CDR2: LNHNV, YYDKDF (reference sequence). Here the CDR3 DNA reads TGTGCCACCAGCGGAAGAGCTACCTGGTCTGGCTACACCTTC. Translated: CATSGRATWSGYTF.

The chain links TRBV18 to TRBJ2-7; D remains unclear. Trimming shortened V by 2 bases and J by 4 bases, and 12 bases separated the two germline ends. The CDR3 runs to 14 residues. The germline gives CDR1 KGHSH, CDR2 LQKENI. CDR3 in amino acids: CASSPGSDSYEQYV. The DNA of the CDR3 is TGTGCCAGCTCACCAGGAAGTGATTCATACGAGCAGTACGTC.

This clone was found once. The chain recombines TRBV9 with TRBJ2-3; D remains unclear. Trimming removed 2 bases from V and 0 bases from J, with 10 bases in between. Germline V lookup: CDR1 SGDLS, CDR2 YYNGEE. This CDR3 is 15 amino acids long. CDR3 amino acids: CASSVRQSSTDTQYF. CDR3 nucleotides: TGTGCCAGCAGCGTGAGGCAGTCTAGCACAGATACGCAGTATTTT.

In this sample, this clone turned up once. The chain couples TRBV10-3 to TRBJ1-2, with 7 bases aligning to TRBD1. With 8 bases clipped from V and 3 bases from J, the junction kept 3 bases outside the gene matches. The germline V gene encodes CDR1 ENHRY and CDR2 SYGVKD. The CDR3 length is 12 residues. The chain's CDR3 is CAIAGTDYGYTF. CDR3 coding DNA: TGTGCCATCGCCGGGACAGACTATGGCTACACCTTC.

The CDR3 bases are TGCAGCGGGGATTTCGGGGGGTTCGGGTGGTCCTACAATGAGCAGTTCTTC. It codes for CSGDFGGFGWSYNEQFF. The gene calls are TRBV29-1 and TRBJ2-1, with 7 bases fitting TRBD2. The CDR3 spans 17 residues. Germline loops: CDR1 SQVTM, CDR2 ANQGSEA. The V and J ends lost 7 bases and 1 base, in that order; junction bases with no gene match: 16.